The sequence of this T cell receptor (beta chain) was determined in a study of T cells expressing NK-cell markers. The CDR3 contains 14 residues. Germline CDR1 is MDHEN and CDR2 is SYDVKM. Concerning this clonotype itself: Its antigen is unidentified.

Whole-study results and caveats: Of the CD8+ T cell pool in several donors, roughly 1.0-7.5% was accounted for by dominant NKG2C+ clonotypes.

After re-calling the 5' RACE reads, TCRdb lists one entry per CDR3 protein, DNA absent. Its clone listing holds roughly 160,000 distinct CDR3 sequences. This receptor was obtained from a man aged 18 to 69 in good health. Specimen: blood T cells: a sorted CD56 or NKG2C T cell subset, CD4+ or CD8+ T cells, or bulk PBMC T cells (not recorded which). V usage is TRBV28 and J usage is TRBJ2-1; TCRdb's assignment of TRBD1 cannot be checked, as there is no DNA. The CDR3 sequence: CASIGSGEHNEQFF. The full variable domain, rest sourced from reference TRBV28 and TRBJ2-1, is DVKVTQSSRYLVKRTGEKVFLECVQDMDHENMFWYRQDPGLGLRLIYFSYDVKMKEKGDIPEGYSVSREKKERFSLILESASTNQTSMYLCASIGSGEHNEQFFGPGTRLTVL.